This T cell receptor beta chain was captured by sequencing in a study of blood T cells in healthy people across ages. In terms of origin and age, donors were healthy Caucasian individuals from Russia aged about 6 to 90. Extractions gave at least 5.5 micrograms of total RNA per sample. It was with a sample-barcoded 5' primer and a J-beta primer mix that a second PCR of roughly 7 to 12 cycles was run. Using its own MiXCR run on the 5' RACE reads, TCRdb lists one record per CDR3 protein. The data show approximately 800,000 distinct CDR3 sequences, approximately 25% seen once. Germline assignment: CDR1 LNHDA and CDR2 SQIVND (reference sequence). There are 13 residues in the CDR3. With 8 bases removed from V and 7 bases from J, the gap between germline ends came to 15 bases. Another study also made use of these data, one on T cells of mothers and their children.

J is TRBJ2-1 and V is TRBV19; TRBD2 might be the D (5 bases). The sample taken for sequencing was blood. This TCR derives from a boy younger than 18 in good health. The CDR3 region is CASSALAVNEQFF. The DNA for the CDR3 is TGTGCCAGTTCGGCGCTAGCAGTTAATGAGCAGTTCTTC.